The next 21 T cell receptor beta chains were all read from a single sample in a study of cytotoxic CD8 clonotypes in ibrutinib-treated CLL. Clones were sequenced by immunoSEQ multiplex PCR, and TCRdb holds only the in-frame ones, with some missing. Found here are about 140,000 clones, 60% to 80% of them singletons; the top ten hold 25% to 30%. The sample was PBMCs, taken after 12 months of ibrutinib treatment. All receptors come from a human donor with chronic lymphocytic leukemia.

A single count supports this clone. The chain uses TRBV27 and TRBJ2-1; 9 nucleotides match TRBD2. From germline, CDR1 is MNHEY and CDR2 SMNVEV (reference sequence). The CDR3 spans 15 residues. Trimming cost V 3 bases and J 6 bases; bases outside gene matches: 6. The CDR3 DNA reads TGTGCCAGCAGTTTGCTAGCGGGATACTTCAATGAGCAGTTCTTC. Encoded protein: CASSLLAGYFNEQFF.

V usage is TRBV5-1 and J usage is TRBJ2-7; 7 bases align to TRBD1. The CDR3 covers 14 residues. Looked up from germline, CDR1 is SGHRS and CDR2 is YFSETQ. Germline trimming cut 2 bases from V and 4 bases from J; bases unmatched to any gene: 6. The CDR3 loop is CASSFRDRPYEQYF. The CDR3 bases are TGCGCCAGCAGCTTCCGGGACAGACCTTACGAGCAGTACTTC.

The chain combines TRBV6-1 with TRBJ2-7; TRBD2 is a possible D gene (6 bases). From germline, CDR1 is MNHNS and CDR2 SASEGT. Trimming pared 5 bases from V and 1 base from J, leaving 9 bases between. CDR3 length equals 13 residues. CDR3 loop: CASSWGESYEQYF. The CDR3 nucleotides read TGTGCCAGCAGTTGGGGGGAGTCCTACGAGCAGTACTTC.

V and J are TRBV7-2 and TRBJ1-2; no reliable D call. Trimming shortened V by 1 base and J by 8 bases, and 17 bases separated the two germline ends. The V gene's germline CDR1 is SGHTA and CDR2 FQGNSA. There are 15 residues in the CDR3. The CDR3 loop reads CASSLGASPLGGYTF. The CDR3 DNA is TGTGCCAGCAGCTTAGGGGCCAGCCCCTTAGGGGGCTACACCTTC. Variable domain in full (rest from reference TRBV7-2 and TRBJ1-2): GAGVSQSPSNKVTEKGKDVELRCDPISGHTALYWYRQSLGQGLEFLIYFQGNSAPDKSGLPSDRFSAERTGGSVSTLTIQRTQQEDSAVYLCASSLGASPLGGYTFGSGTRLTVV.

The V call is TRBV19, the J call TRBJ2-3; a weak D match, TRBD2 (7 bases). There are 14 residues in the CDR3. CDR1 LNHDA and CDR2 SQIVND come from the germline V gene (reference sequence). Between the trimmed V and J ends, which lost 9 bases and 9 bases, there was a span of 22 bases. CDR3 nucleotides: TGTGCCAGCCAAGAAGGGGGGGGTACAGGCACGCAGTATTTT. Encoded protein: CASQEGGGTGTQYF.

The rearrangement joins TRBV2 to TRBJ1-2; 7 bases line up with TRBD1. Looked up from germline, CDR1 is SNHLY and CDR2 is FYNNEI. The CDR3 has 15 residues. Trimming took 8 bases from V and 4 from J; bases not matched to a gene: 13. The chain's CDR3 is CASQTNRGVGYGYTF. The DNA of the CDR3 is TGTGCCAGCCAAACAAACAGGGGAGTCGGCTATGGCTACACCTTC.

V usage is TRBV7-2 and J usage is TRBJ2-2; D is unclear. The V and J ends lost 5 bases and 4 bases respectively, with 8 bases between them. CDR1 and CDR2 (germline): SGHTA, FQGNSA. The CDR3 runs to 13 residues. CDR3 in DNA: TGTGCCAGCAGCCGTTTGGGCACCGGGGAGCTGTTTTTT. Protein product: CASSRLGTGELFF. Combining the CDR3 with reference TRBV7-2 and TRBJ2-2 gives the whole variable domain GAGVSQSPSNKVTEKGKDVELRCDPISGHTALYWYRQSLGQGLEFLIYFQGNSAPDKSGLPSDRFSAERTGGSVSTLTIQRTQQEDSAVYLCASSRLGTGELFFGEGSRLTVL.

The V and J genes are TRBV5-4 and TRBJ2-7; 9 bases align to TRBD1. The CDR3 runs to 15 residues. The V gene's germline CDR1 is SGHNT and CDR2 YYREEE (reference sequence). Losses at the gene ends were 4 bases for V and 4 bases for J; bases not matched to a gene: 9. The CDR3 bases are TGTGCCAGCAGCAAGTCCGGGACAGGGCTATACGAGCAGTACTTC. Protein sequence: CASSKSGTGLYEQYF.

This chain joins TRBV11-3 and TRBJ1-1; D not resolved. CDR3 length equals 13 residues. The germline V gene encodes CDR1 SGHNT and CDR2 YENEEA. Between the trimmed V and J ends, which lost 7 bases and 0 bases, there was a span of 9 bases. CDR3 nucleotides: TGTGCCAGCAACCCCCACATGAACACTGAAGCTTTCTTT. Translation: CASNPHMNTEAFF.

The chain uses TRBV28 and TRBJ1-1, with TRBD1 matching over 7 bases. V lost 3 bases and J lost 4; bases outside the gene matches: 5. This CDR3 is built from 14 residues. From germline, CDR1 is MDHEN and CDR2 SYDVKM. The CDR3 coding sequence is TGTGCCAGCAGTTTCCCACAGGGGAGCACTGAAGCTTTCTTT. It specifies CASSFPQGSTEAFF.

Worth noting for this clone: The junction differs from germline at one of its ends, possibly a read error. The CDR3 loop is CAISVSDSNQPQHF. The CDR3 region has the DNA TGTGCCATCAGTGTGTCAGATAGCAATCAGCCCCAGCATTTT. V and J are TRBV2 and TRBJ1-5, with unresolved D. The CDR3 covers 14 residues. Germline CDR1 reads SNHLY; CDR2 reads FYNNEI.

This chain links TRBV10-3 with TRBJ2-7; no reliable D call. This CDR3 region has 15 residues. Germline lookup yields CDR1 ENHRY and CDR2 SYGVKD. Trimming pared 4 bases from V and 2 bases from J, leaving 15 bases between. Here the CDR3 DNA reads TGTGCCATCAGTGCTCCCAAGGGAAACACCTACGAGCAGTACTTC. As protein: CAISAPKGNTYEQYF.

The chain employs TRBV14 and TRBJ1-5; D not certain. This CDR3 has 12 amino acids. The V gene's germline CDR1 is SGHDN and CDR2 FVKESK. V was shortened by 3 bases and J by 3 bases, with 3 bases between the two germline ends. The CDR3 nucleotides are TGTGCCAGCAGCCACCTCAATCAGCCCCAGCATTTT. This codes for CASSHLNQPQHF.

This chain links TRBV6-5 with TRBJ1-5, with D possibly matching TRBD1 (5 bases). V was clipped by 5 bases and J by 0 bases, with 11 bases between them. The CDR3 extends over 15 amino acids. The germline V gene encodes CDR1 MNHEY and CDR2 SVGAGI. The CDR3, as DNA: TGTGCCAGCAGTGTCTCTAGGGGTAGCAATCAGCCCCAGCATTTT. Translated: CASSVSRGSNQPQHF.

The rearrangement joins TRBV7-2 to TRBJ2-7, with 7 positions matching TRBD2. CDR3 length: 14 residues. Germline V lookup: CDR1 SGHTA, CDR2 FQGNSA. Losses at the gene ends were 1 base for V and 3 bases for J; bases not matched to a gene: 3. For the CDR3, the DNA is TGTGCCAGCAGCTTAGTGACTAGCAGCTACGAGCAGTACTTC. Translation: CASSLVTSSYEQYF. Complete variable domain (other parts from reference TRBV7-2 and TRBJ2-7): GAGVSQSPSNKVTEKGKDVELRCDPISGHTALYWYRQSLGQGLEFLIYFQGNSAPDKSGLPSDRFSAERTGGSVSTLTIQRTQQEDSAVYLCASSLVTSSYEQYFGPGTRLTVT.

The rearrangement links TRBV6-5 to TRBJ1-2, with 9 bases aligning to TRBD1. Per the germline V gene, CDR1 is MNHEY and CDR2 is SVGAGI. J gave up 3 bases and V 5 bases, and 4 bases lay outside the gene matches. This CDR3 is built from 14 residues. Written as DNA, the CDR3 is TGTGCCAGCAGTGGGACAGGGAAATACTATGGCTACACCTTC. The encoded protein is CASSGTGKYYGYTF.

This chain's CDR3 is CASSVFKGEQYF. CDR3 sequence (DNA): TGTGCCAGCAGCGTCTTCAAGGGCGAGCAGTACTTC. This chain joins TRBV9 and TRBJ2-7; unclear D gene. Trimming shortened V by 2 bases and J by 6 bases, and 9 bases separated the two germline ends. The germline V gene encodes CDR1 SGDLS and CDR2 YYNGEE. This CDR3 is 12 amino acids long.

V and J are TRBV30 and TRBJ2-3, with 14 bases aligning to TRBD2. V lost 4 bases to trimming and J lost 6 bases; unmatched junction nucleotides: 9. The CDR3 extends over 16 amino acids. From germline, CDR1 is GTSNPN and CDR2 SVGIG (reference sequence). This CDR3 is CAWTTGTSGRTDTQYF. The CDR3 DNA reads TGTGCCTGGACTACCGGGACTAGCGGGAGAACCGATACGCAGTATTTT.

This sequence joins TRBV28 and TRBJ2-5, with D possibly matching TRBD2 (5 bases). CDR1 MDHEN and CDR2 SYDVKM come from the germline V gene. Trimming pared 7 bases from V and 1 base from J, leaving 13 bases between. The CDR3 totals 14 residues. Here the CDR3 reads CASTPRGSQETQYF. Written as DNA, the CDR3 is TGTGCCAGCACCCCGCGAGGGAGCCAAGAGACCCAGTACTTC.

The chain is built from TRBV5-6 and TRBJ2-5, with 11 nucleotides matching TRBD1. The J call could be wrong; TRBJ2-7 is a better fit for the DNA end. Germline V lookup: CDR1 SGHDT, CDR2 YYEEEE. This CDR3 spans 14 amino acids. CDR3 loop: CASSKDRGLSEQYF. Written as DNA, the CDR3 is TGTGCCAGCAGCAAGGACAGGGGGCTGAGCGAGCAGTACTTC.

This clone showed up just a few times. The sample holds other DNA sequences that translate to the same CDR3. This rearrangement joins TRBV7-9 to TRBJ1-1; TRBD1 matches at 7 bases. Trimming at V came to 5 bases and at J to 5 bases, leaving 5 bases not matched to a gene. From germline, CDR1 is SEHNR and CDR2 FQNEAQ (reference sequence). The CDR3 runs 13 residues. DNA of the CDR3: TGTGCCAGCAGCCCCACAGGGGATACTGAAGCTTTCTTT. Protein: CASSPTGDTEAFF.